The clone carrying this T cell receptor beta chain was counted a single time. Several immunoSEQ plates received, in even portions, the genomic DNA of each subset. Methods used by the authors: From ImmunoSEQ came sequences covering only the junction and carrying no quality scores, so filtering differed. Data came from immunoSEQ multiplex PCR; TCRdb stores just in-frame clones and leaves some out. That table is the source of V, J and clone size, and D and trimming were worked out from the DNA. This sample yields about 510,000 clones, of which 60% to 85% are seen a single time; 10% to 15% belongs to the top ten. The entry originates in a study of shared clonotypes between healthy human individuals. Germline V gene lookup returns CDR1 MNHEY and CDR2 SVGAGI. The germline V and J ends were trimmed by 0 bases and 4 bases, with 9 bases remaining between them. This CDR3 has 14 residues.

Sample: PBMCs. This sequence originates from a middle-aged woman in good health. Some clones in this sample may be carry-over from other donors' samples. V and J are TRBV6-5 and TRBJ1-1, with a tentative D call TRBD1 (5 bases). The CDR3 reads CASSYSGGTTEAFF. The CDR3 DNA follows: TGTGCCAGCAGTTACTCGGGGGGGACCACTGAAGCTTTCTTT.